These 2 T cell receptor beta chains came from one sample sequenced in a study of T cells in Graves' hyperthyroidism and ophthalmopathy (dated by TCRdb to about 2019). Library generation was performed with multiplex PCR. Reads for this sample came from an Illumina HiSeq 2000. TCR beta CDR3 regions were amplified from RNA transcripts. A first-round RT-PCR of the TCR CDR3 used the HTBI primer set with the Qiagen OneStep RT-PCR kit. The raw public data were reprocessed by TCRdb itself: fastp quality trimming at Q25, MiXCR clonotype calling, in-frame beta chains only. Each record represents a unique CDR3 protein, reported with the most common genes and DNA among its rows. The sample yields approximately 640,000 distinct CDR3 sequences; roughly 45% were counted once. The top ten hold more than 7% of the sample. The sample comprised peripheral blood or thyroid tissue (not recorded which). The receptors were sampled from an adult man with Graves' disease, either hyperthyroidism or ophthalmopathy (not recorded which).

With regard to this clonotype: This may be a read error, as it is one base from a much larger clone. Because it lacks the conserved phenylalanine or tryptophan at the end, this CDR3 is likely a read error. V is TRBV7-6 and J is TRBJ1-5; no clear D gene. V was shortened by 3 bases and J by 4 bases, with 7 bases between the two germline ends. Germline CDR1 and CDR2: SGHVS and FNYEAQ. The CDR3 covers 13 residues. The CDR3 protein is CASSLWSNQPQHL. The DNA of the CDR3 is TGTGCCAGCAGCTTGTGGAGTAATCAGCCCCAGCATCTT.

The chain combines TRBV6-5 with TRBJ1-5; 7 positions match TRBD1. The CDR3 has 13 residues. Germline loops: CDR1 MNHEY, CDR2 SVGAGI. Trimming cost V 6 bases and J 7 bases; bases outside gene matches: 6. The CDR3: CASSTGAGQPQHF. Here the CDR3 DNA reads TGTGCCAGCAGCACAGGGGCAGGGCAGCCCCAGCATTTT.